This entry describes one T cell receptor beta chain. Its antigen has not been determined. The record has no base qualities; no much larger clone is one base away. These data are taken from a study of blood T cell repertoires in COVID-19 (dated by TCRdb to 2019 to 2021). For the study in its entirety: Collaborator samples came from the United States, Italy and Spain and covered acute and convalescent phases of COVID-19. Where HLA class I and class II types were available, the types were taken from metadata supplied by the sample provider, not from assay-based typing. The samples were drawn from two sources: the first 160 participants of the ongoing ImmuneRACE study, and over 1,000 subjects contributed by 6 global collaborators. The prospective study material was composed of cDNA or gDNA derived from T cells, B-cell-depleted T cells, or PBMCs. The repertoires were released in a freely available public database intended as a resource for research on the immune response to SARS-CoV-2. Nearly every sample came with metadata listing a de-identified subject ID, COVID-19 status, age in years and sex. Subjects who had been exposed to COVID-19, were actively infected with it, or had recovered from it provided the deeply sampled blood TCRbeta repertoires that made up the dataset.

TCRbeta CDR3 regions were amplified from genomic DNA using the immunoSEQ Assay, a bias-controlled multiplex PCR. As for the authors' bioinformatics: The number of nucleated cells in each sample was estimated by amplification of reference gene primers within the assay. Sequence reads were collapsed and filtered to measure the absolute abundance of every unique TCRbeta CDR3 rearrangement. For each sample, productive Simpson clonality was calculated by taking the square root of Simpson's diversity index across productive rearrangements. Imported from immuneACCESS, the table was reduced by TCRdb to in-frame sequences with V and J called. These copies leave out some clones; in studies compared against another copy, an unresolved V gene accounts for under half, and the cause of the remainder is not known. V, J and clone size were drawn from that table, and D and trimming were deduced from the DNA. Here the sample has around 230,000 clones; 75% to 85% occur a single time. Roughly 12% of the sample is held by the ten biggest clonotypes.

Germline trimming: 5 bases from V, 4 bases from J; junction bases outside gene matches: 6. CDR1 and CDR2 were assigned from the germline V gene as SGHTA and FQGNSA. The CDR3 sequence holds 15 residues, the cysteine and phenylalanine included. Only CDR3 DNA remains: 45 bases, in frame from the first base. The paper as a whole reports these results and caveats: The quantity of clinical and demographic metadata differed by source and by participant and was supplied without curation.

Each collaborating institution followed its own protocols to collect whole blood in K2EDTA tubes. For TCRbeta analysis, collaborators shipped samples in one of three forms: frozen whole blood, isolated PBMCs, or DNA extracted from either of those sample types. The V and J genes are TRBV7-2 and TRBJ2-1; 9 junctional bases match TRBD1. The sample was peripheral blood. This clonotype was sampled from a woman aged 55-69 years with active or convalescent COVID-19. The CDR3 has the sequence CASSITGGGYNEQFF. The DNA is TGTGCCAGCAGCATAACAGGGGGCGGGTACAATGAGCAGTTCTTC.